This T cell receptor (beta chain) was found in a study of T cells after yellow fever vaccination. One entry per CDR3 protein, called by TCRdb with MiXCR from the 5' RACE reads. This table holds about 320,000 distinct CDR3 sequences, around 12% found once. This CDR3 has 14 residues. V was trimmed by 3 bases and J by 5 bases, leaving 12 bases between them. Per the germline V gene, CDR1 is KGHDR and CDR2 is SFDVKD. The clonotype originates from a man aged 18 to 35 who received the YFV17D yellow fever vaccine. The sample consisted of CD4+ T cells sorted from PBMCs, taken 15 days after the yellow fever booster vaccination. The rearrangement uses TRBV24-1 and TRBJ2-5, with unresolved D. Here the CDR3 DNA reads TGTGCCACCAGTGATAACGGGTTTGAGGAGACCCAGTACTTC. This translates into CATSDNGFEETQYF.